Presented here are 3 T cell receptor beta chains from one specimen sequenced in a study of blood T cell repertoires in COVID-19. TCRdb keeps only in-frame clones here, not all; method: immunoSEQ multiplex PCR. The sample has about 91,000 clones; 77% are singletons. What was sequenced was peripheral blood. The receptors stem from a woman older than 75 with acute or convalescent COVID-19.

V gene TRBV5-5 combines with J gene TRBJ2-7; TRBD2 matches 9 bases. After removal of 0 bases from V and 2 bases from J, the junction contained 3 bases not matched to a gene. This CDR3 is built from 15 residues. Germline V gene data show CDR1 as SGHKS and CDR2 as YYEKEE (reference sequence). This CDR3 reads CASSLGTSDPYEQYF. In DNA form, the CDR3 reads TGTGCCAGCAGCTTGGGGACTAGCGATCCCTACGAGCAGTACTTC.

The chain has TRBV9 and TRBJ1-6; D gene unclear. Germline values: CDR1 SGDLS, CDR2 YYNGEE. The CDR3 extends over 13 amino acids. V lost 3 bases, J lost 6 bases, and 7 bases lay in between. CDR3 sequence (DNA): TGTGCCAGCAGCGCCGAGGTTAATTCACCCCTCCACTTT. It encodes CASSAEVNSPLHF.

CDR3 in DNA: TGTGCCAGCAGCTCCGGACAGGGTCAATCCTACGAGCAGTACTTC. Protein product: CASSSGQGQSYEQYF. V usage is TRBV3-1 (or the pseudogene TRBV3-2) and J usage is TRBJ2-7, with 8 bases matching TRBD1. The CDR3 loop spans 15 amino acids. Trimming at V came to 5 bases and at J to 1 base, leaving 7 bases not matched to a gene. Germline V gene data show CDR1 as LGHDT and CDR2 as YNNKEL (reference sequence).